The next 28 T cell receptor beta chains were all read from a single sample in a study of blood T cells in healthy people across ages. The use of a sample-barcoded 5' primer and a J-beta primer mix characterized a second PCR of about 7 to 12 cycles. TCRdb reprocessed the 5' RACE reads via MiXCR and lists one record per CDR3 protein. The sample records over 1,500,000 distinct CDR3 sequences, around half being singletons. The source material was blood. These receptors all come from a woman in her forties in good health.

This chain uses TRBV29-1 with TRBJ1-2; D is unclear. The CDR3 contains 14 residues. The V and J ends lost 2 bases and 2 bases respectively, with 12 bases between them. From germline, CDR1 is SQVTM and CDR2 ANQGSEA. The CDR3: CSVEFGRSNYGYTF. DNA for the CDR3: TGCAGCGTTGAATTCGGTAGATCCAACTATGGCTACACCTTC.

This chain uses TRBV10-3 with TRBJ2-1; D is undetermined. The germline gives CDR1 ENHRY, CDR2 SYGVKD. CDR3 length equals 15 residues. Trimming stripped 2 bases from V and 0 bases from J, with 8 bases between. CDR3 protein: CAISEAGSSYNEQFF. The CDR3 nucleotides read TGTGCCATCAGTGAGGCAGGTAGCTCCTACAATGAGCAGTTCTTC.

The V gene is TRBV20-1, the J gene TRBJ1-2; tentatively, D is TRBD1 (5 bases). V was pared by 4 bases and J by 6 bases, with 15 bases between. The CDR3 is 13 residues long. Germline CDR1 DFQATT, CDR2 SNEGSKA (reference sequence). The CDR3 loop reads CSATKQGKDGYTF. The CDR3 bases are TGCAGTGCTACTAAGCAGGGAAAAGATGGCTACACCTTC.

This clonotype came up many times. V usage is TRBV7-2 and J usage is TRBJ2-7; D is possibly TRBD1 (5 bases). In germline, CDR1 is SGHTA, CDR2 FQGNSA. This CDR3 has 13 residues. V lost 0 bases and J lost 3, with 6 bases in between. The CDR3 sequence: CASSLAQGYEQYF. For the CDR3, the DNA is TGTGCCAGCAGCTTAGCCCAGGGCTACGAGCAGTACTTC.

The V gene is TRBV4-3, the J gene TRBJ1-4; 7 bases are shared with TRBD1. The CDR3 contains 17 residues. V was pared by 0 bases and J by 2 bases, with 6 bases of the junction left unmatched. From germline, CDR1 is LGHNA and CDR2 YSLEER. The CDR3 is CASSQERGGGTNEKLFF. The CDR3 bases are TGCGCCAGCAGCCAAGAAAGAGGAGGGGGCACTAATGAAAAACTGTTTTTT.

This clonotype was observed a few times. CDR3 nucleotides: TGTGCCAGCAGTTCGACAGGGGGCACTGGGGCCAACGTCCTGACTTTC. It is translated as CASSSTGGTGANVLTF. This sequence joins TRBV12-3 or TRBV12-4 and TRBJ2-6, with 10 bases aligning to TRBD1. The CDR3 contains 16 residues. The J segment lost 2 bases and the V segment lost 4 bases, leaving 2 bases of the junction unmatched.

V usage is TRBV4-3 and J usage is TRBJ2-1, with a tentative D call TRBD2 (5 bases). There are 15 residues in the CDR3. The V gene's germline CDR1 is LGHNA and CDR2 YSLEER. V was cut by 4 bases and J by 3 bases, with 13 bases left in between. CDR3 protein: CASSRSAAGYNEQFF. In DNA form, the CDR3 reads TGCGCCAGCAGCCGATCAGCGGCGGGCTACAATGAGCAGTTCTTC.

CDR3 sequence (DNA): TGTGCCAGCAGTACAGGGGGGAGAAGGTCCTACGAGCAGTACTTC. Translated: CASSTGGRRSYEQYF. This sequence joins TRBV7-9 and TRBJ2-7, with 8 bases that match TRBD1. V shed 6 bases, J shed 1 base, and the junction held 8 bases outside the gene matches. Germline V CDR1 and CDR2: SEHNR, FQNEAQ (reference sequence). The CDR3 runs to 15 residues. The full variable domain, with the rest looked up from reference TRBV7-9 and TRBJ2-7, is DTGVSQNPRHKITKRGQNVTFRCDPISEHNRLYWYRQTLGQGPEFLTYFQNEAQLEKSRLLSDRFSAERPKGSFSTLEIQRTEQGDSAMYLCASSTGGRRSYEQYFGPGTRLTVT.

J is TRBJ1-4 and V is TRBV20-1; a possible D gene is TRBD1 (5 bases). The CDR3 runs to 12 residues. Per germline, CDR1 DFQATT and CDR2 SNEGSKA (reference sequence). Between the trimmed V and J ends, which lost 2 bases and 14 bases, there was a span of 15 bases. The CDR3 reads CSARPPGGGLFF. The CDR3 region has the DNA TGCAGTGCTAGACCCCCTGGGGGTGGGCTGTTTTTT.

The chain combines TRBV20-1 with TRBJ1-2; TRBD1 is a possible D gene (5 bases). The CDR3 runs to 17 residues. Trimming left V 0 bases short and J 2 bases short, with 19 bases between. Looked up from germline, CDR1 is DFQATT and CDR2 is SNEGSKA (reference sequence). CDR3 nucleotide sequence: TGCAGTGCTAGAGATCCCCGGGGTGACGGGGACAACTATGGCTACACCTTC. Protein: CSARDPRGDGDNYGYTF.

This sequence joins TRBV7-2 and TRBJ2-7; the match to TRBD1 covers 7 bases. The J segment lost 9 bases and the V segment lost 5 bases, leaving 7 bases of the junction unmatched. CDR3 length: 12 residues. The germline V gene has CDR1 SGHTA and CDR2 FQGNSA. The CDR3 here is CASSPTGSLQYF. Written as DNA, the CDR3 is TGTGCCAGCAGCCCGACAGGGTCTCTGCAGTACTTC. Supplemented by reference TRBV7-2 and TRBJ2-7, the full variable domain reads GAGVSQSPSNKVTEKGKDVELRCDPISGHTALYWYRQSLGQGLEFLIYFQGNSAPDKSGLPSDRFSAERTGGSVSTLTIQRTQQEDSAVYLCASSPTGSLQYFGPGTRLTVT.

V usage is TRBV20-1 and J usage is TRBJ2-6; the D is unclear. Germline V lookup: CDR1 DFQATT, CDR2 SNEGSKA (reference sequence). Trimming took off 2 bases at V and 0 bases at J, with 11 bases between the two ends. This CDR3 has 16 amino acids. CDR3 region: CSARTRRLSGANVLTF. The CDR3 DNA is TGCAGTGCTAGAACAAGGCGCCTCTCTGGGGCCAACGTCCTGACTTTC.

V and J are TRBV20-1 and TRBJ1-2; no definite D call. Germline lookup yields CDR1 DFQATT and CDR2 SNEGSKA (reference sequence). This CDR3 is 13 amino acids long. Trimming removed 0 bases at V and 4 bases at J, with 9 bases between. DNA for the CDR3: TGCAGTGCTAGAGATTCTGAGCTCTATGGCTACACCTTC. Residues: CSARDSELYGYTF.

The sample holds one count of this clonotype. The chain carries TRBV6-5 and TRBJ2-4; TRBD2 might be the D (6 bases). Judging by the DNA end, TRBJ2-7 fits better; the J call may be wrong. Germline V gives CDR1 MNHEY, CDR2 SVGAGI. CDR3 length: 13 residues. Here the CDR3 reads CASSHLAPYEQYF. CDR3 DNA sequence: TGTGCCAGCAGTCATCTAGCGCCCTACGAGCAGTACTTC.

This clonotype turned up a few times. This chain connects TRBV20-1 to TRBJ1-2; 8 nucleotides match TRBD1. The CDR3 is made up of 13 amino acids. V shed 3 bases and J 5 bases; nucleotides not matched to a gene: 5. CDR1 is DFQATT and CDR2 is SNEGSKA in the germline V gene (reference sequence). The CDR3 protein is CSARPGGLYGYTF. The CDR3 bases are TGCAGTGCTAGGCCAGGGGGCTTGTATGGCTACACCTTC.

This clonotype was seen a few times. The J gene is TRBJ1-6, the V gene TRBV20-1, with D possibly TRBD1 on 5 matching bases. This CDR3 comprises 15 residues. From germline, CDR1 is DFQATT and CDR2 SNEGSKA (reference sequence). Deletions cut 1 base from V and 7 bases from J, with 14 bases between. The CDR3 here is CSARVERGVNSPLHF. For the CDR3, the DNA is TGCAGTGCTAGAGTGGAAAGGGGCGTAAATTCACCCCTCCACTTT.

The chain uses TRBV14 and TRBJ2-7; 13 positions match TRBD2. The CDR3 totals 16 residues. Losses at the gene ends were 7 bases for V and 2 bases for J; bases not matched to a gene: 8. The germline gives CDR1 SGHDN, CDR2 FVKESK. The DNA for the CDR3 is TGTGCCAGCAAGGGATGGACTAGCGGGGGAACCTACGAGCAGTACTTC. Protein: CASKGWTSGGTYEQYF.

The V and J genes are TRBV5-1 and TRBJ2-6, with D unclear. Trimming shortened V by 4 bases and J by 0 bases, and 11 bases separated the two germline ends. CDR1 SGHRS and CDR2 YFSETQ come from the germline V gene. This CDR3 spans 16 amino acids. Here the CDR3 reads CASSPPVTSGANVLTF. CDR3 DNA: TGCGCCAGCAGCCCGCCCGTGACCTCTGGGGCCAACGTCCTGACTTTC. The full variable domain, in which reference TRBV5-1 and TRBJ2-6 provide the parts outside the CDR3, is KAGVTQTPRYLIKTRGQQVTLSCSPISGHRSVSWYQQTPGQGLQFLFEYFSETQRNKGNFPGRFSGRQFSNSRSEMNVSTLELGDSALYLCASSPPVTSGANVLTFGAGSRLTVL.

This clonotype was picked up a small number of times. The genes are TRBV3-1 and TRBJ2-3; D is unresolved. The CDR3 has 14 amino acids. Trimming took off 4 bases at V and 2 bases at J, with 10 bases between the two ends. Germline CDR1 and CDR2: LGHDT and YNNKEL (reference sequence). CDR3 protein: CASSPGPITDTQYF. The CDR3 nucleotides read TGTGCCAGCAGCCCTGGCCCTATCACAGATACGCAGTATTTT.

The chain employs TRBV7-2 and TRBJ2-5; D may be TRBD1 (6 bases). Germline lookup yields CDR1 SGHTA and CDR2 FQGNSA. V shed 5 bases and J shed 4 bases, with 17 bases lying between them. The CDR3 is made up of 15 amino acids. The CDR3 DNA is TGTGCCAGCAGCCCAGGGGACCGGAAAGGAGAGACCCAGTACTTC. It is translated as CASSPGDRKGETQYF.

The chain uses TRBV5-1 and TRBJ2-1; a weak D match, TRBD1 (5 bases). Germline lookup yields CDR1 SGHRS and CDR2 YFSETQ. V was pared by 2 bases and J by 2 bases, with 11 bases between. This CDR3 has 15 amino acids. The CDR3 region has the DNA TGCGCCAGCAGCTTCCCCAGGGATGCCTACAATGAGCAGTTCTTC. It encodes CASSFPRDAYNEQFF.

This chain connects TRBV20-1 to TRBJ2-5; a weak D match, TRBD1 (5 bases). Trimming took 6 bases from V and 4 from J, leaving 18 bases between them. CDR3 length: 14 amino acids. Germline lookup yields CDR1 DFQATT and CDR2 SNEGSKA (reference sequence). CDR3 residues: CSAPSSQGRETQYF. In DNA form, the CDR3 reads TGCAGTGCGCCGAGTTCGCAGGGTAGAGAGACCCAGTACTTC.

The rearrangement uses TRBV2 and TRBJ2-1; possible D gene TRBD2, 5 bases. Germline V lookup: CDR1 SNHLY, CDR2 FYNNEI. CDR3 size: 15 residues. The V and J ends lost 4 bases and 0 bases respectively, with 10 bases between them. CDR3 in amino acids: CASSGELDSYNEQFF. The DNA for the CDR3 is TGTGCCAGCAGTGGGGAACTAGACTCCTACAATGAGCAGTTCTTC.

This clonotype appeared a few times. The rearrangement uses TRBV20-1 and TRBJ2-3, with TRBD2 matching 7 bases. This CDR3 is 14 amino acids long. Losses at the gene ends were 8 bases for V and 2 bases for J; bases not matched to a gene: 10. Germline V gives CDR1 DFQATT, CDR2 SNEGSKA (reference sequence). The CDR3 here is CSTSRGVPTDTQYF. The CDR3 bases are TGCAGTACGAGTCGGGGGGTACCCACAGATACGCAGTATTTT.

The rearrangement links TRBV11-2 to TRBJ2-3; D gene unclear. This CDR3 contains 11 residues. The germline CDR1 and CDR2 sequences are SGHAT and FQNNGV. Trimming left V 3 bases short and J 11 bases short, with 9 bases between. CDR3 region: CASSFDTLQYF. CDR3 nucleotide sequence: TGTGCCAGCAGCTTCGACACTCTGCAGTATTTT.

The rearrangement uses TRBV5-1 and TRBJ2-1; D remains ambiguous. Trimming cost V 3 bases and J 8 bases, with 12 bases left between them. The germline CDR1 and CDR2 sequences are SGHRS and YFSETQ. The length of the CDR3 is 13 residues. The CDR3 coding sequence is TGCGCCAGCAGCTGGCCCGCTACCGATGAGCAGTTCTTC. Its translation: CASSWPATDEQFF.

This clonotype was seen a few times. This chain connects TRBV20-1 to TRBJ1-2; possible D gene TRBD1, 6 bases. Germline V gene sequence: CDR1 DFQATT, CDR2 SNEGSKA (reference sequence). V was clipped by 6 bases and J by 6 bases, with 20 bases between them. The CDR3 consists of 14 residues. CDR3 sequence: CSAPHQGRWDGYTF. CDR3 in DNA: TGCAGTGCCCCTCACCAGGGGAGATGGGATGGCTACACCTTC.

This chain joins TRBV6-2 or TRBV6-3 and TRBJ1-6; the D gene is possibly TRBD1 (5 bases). Trimming took off 4 bases at V and 7 bases at J, with 8 bases between the two ends. Germline CDR1 reads MNHEY; CDR2 reads SVGEGT. The CDR3 has 13 residues. The CDR3 DNA reads as TGTGCCAGCAGTTGGGGACCGAATTCACCCCTCCACTTT. This sequence encodes CASSWGPNSPLHF.